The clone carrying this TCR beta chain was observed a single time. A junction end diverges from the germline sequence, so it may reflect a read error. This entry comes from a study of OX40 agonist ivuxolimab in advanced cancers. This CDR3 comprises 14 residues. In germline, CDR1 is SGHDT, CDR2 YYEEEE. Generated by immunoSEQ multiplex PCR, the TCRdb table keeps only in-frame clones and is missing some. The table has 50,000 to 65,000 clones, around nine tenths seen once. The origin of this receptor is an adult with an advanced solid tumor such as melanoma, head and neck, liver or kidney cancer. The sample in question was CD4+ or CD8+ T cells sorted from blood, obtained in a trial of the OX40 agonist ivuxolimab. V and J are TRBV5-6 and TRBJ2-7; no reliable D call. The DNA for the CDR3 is TGTGCCAGCACCTTGTGGCAGACTTCCTACGAGCAGTACTTC. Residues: CASTLWQTSYEQYF. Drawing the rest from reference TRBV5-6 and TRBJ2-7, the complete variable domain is DAGVTQSPTHLIKTRGQQVTLRCSPKSGHDTVSWYQQALGQGPQFIFQYYEEEERQRGNFPDRFSGHQFPNYSSELNVNALLLGDSALYLCASTLWQTSYEQYFGPGTRLTVT.